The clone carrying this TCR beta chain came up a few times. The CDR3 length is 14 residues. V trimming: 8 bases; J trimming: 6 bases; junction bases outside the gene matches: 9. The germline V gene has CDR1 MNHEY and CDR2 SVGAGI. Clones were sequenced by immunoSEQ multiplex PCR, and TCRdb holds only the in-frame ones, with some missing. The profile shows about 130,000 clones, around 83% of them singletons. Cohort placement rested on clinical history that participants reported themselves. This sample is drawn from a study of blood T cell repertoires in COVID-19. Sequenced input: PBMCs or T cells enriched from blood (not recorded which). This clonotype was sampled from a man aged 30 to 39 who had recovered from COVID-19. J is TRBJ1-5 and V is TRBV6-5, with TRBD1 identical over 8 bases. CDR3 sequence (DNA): TGTGCCAGCTTGGACAGGGCGGAGAGTCAGCCCCAGCATTTT. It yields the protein CASLDRAESQPQHF.